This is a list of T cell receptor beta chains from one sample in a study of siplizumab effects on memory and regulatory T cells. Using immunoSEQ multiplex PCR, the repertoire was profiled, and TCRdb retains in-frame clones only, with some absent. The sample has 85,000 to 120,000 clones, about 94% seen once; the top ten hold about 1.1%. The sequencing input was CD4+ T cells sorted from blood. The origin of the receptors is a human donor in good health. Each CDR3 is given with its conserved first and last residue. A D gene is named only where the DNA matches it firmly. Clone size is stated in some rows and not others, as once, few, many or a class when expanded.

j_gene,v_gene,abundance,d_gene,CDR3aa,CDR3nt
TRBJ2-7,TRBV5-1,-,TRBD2,CASSLVGGGSYEQYF,TGCGCCAGCAGCTTGGTGGGCGGGGGATCCTACGAGCAGTACTTC
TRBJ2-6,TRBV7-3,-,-,CASSTGGSGANVLTF,TGTGCCAGCAGCACAGGTGGATCTGGGGCCAACGTCCTGACTTTC
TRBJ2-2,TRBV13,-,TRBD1,CASRRTGPGELFF,TGTGCCAGCAGACGGACAGGGCCCGGGGAGCTGTTTTTT
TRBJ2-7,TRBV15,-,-,CATSRDRQLYEQYF,TGTGCCACCAGCAGAGATCGACAGCTCTACGAGCAGTACTTC
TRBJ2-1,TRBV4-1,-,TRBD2,CASSHPSGRINEQFF,TGCGCCAGCAGCCATCCTAGCGGGAGAATCAATGAGCAGTTCTTC
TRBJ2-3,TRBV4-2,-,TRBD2,CASSQELIPGLAQVVPDTQYF,TGTGCCAGCAGCCAAGAGTTAATTCCCGGACTAGCGCAAGTCGTTCCAGATACGCAGTATTTT
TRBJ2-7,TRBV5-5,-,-,CASSPDTYEQYF,TGTGCCAGCAGCCCCGATACCTACGAGCAGTACTTC
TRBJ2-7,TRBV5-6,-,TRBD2,CASSLFPASGSSYEQYF,TGTGCCAGCAGCTTGTTCCCGGCTAGCGGGTCCTCCTACGAGCAGTACTTC
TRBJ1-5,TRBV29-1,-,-,CSVALGPNQPQHF,TGCAGCGTTGCGTTGGGGCCCAATCAGCCCCAGCATTTT
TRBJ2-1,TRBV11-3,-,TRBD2,CASSSGTGGLAGGLWNEQFF,TGTGCCAGCAGCAGCGGGACTGGGGGACTAGCGGGAGGTTTATGGAATGAGCAGTTCTTC
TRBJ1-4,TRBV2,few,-,CASAGEGPNEKLFF,TGTGCCAGCGCGGGGGAAGGGCCTAATGAAAAACTGTTTTTT
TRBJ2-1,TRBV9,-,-,CASSFGWGNSYNEQFF,TGTGCCAGCAGCTTTGGTTGGGGGAATTCCTACAATGAGCAGTTCTTC
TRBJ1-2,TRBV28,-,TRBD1,CASTSGTANFYGYTF,TGTGCCAGCACATCTGGGACAGCGAACTTCTATGGCTACACCTTC
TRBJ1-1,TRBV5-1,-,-,CASSPPLNTEAFF,TGCGCCAGCAGCCCCCCTCTGAACACTGAAGCTTTCTTT
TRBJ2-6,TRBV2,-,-,CASVGSGANVLTF,TGTGCCAGCGTTGGCTCTGGGGCCAACGTCCTGACTTTC
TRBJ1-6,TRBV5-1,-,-,CASSAGSPTIGTLHF,TGCGCCAGCAGCGCGGGCTCCCCAACGATTGGGACCCTCCACTTT
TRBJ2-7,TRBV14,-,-,CASSAQSYEQYF,TGTGCCAGCAGTGCGCAGTCCTACGAGCAGTACTTC
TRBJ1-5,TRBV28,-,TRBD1,CASIPWGQGRQPQHF,TGTGCCAGCATACCATGGGGACAGGGGCGACAGCCCCAGCATTTT
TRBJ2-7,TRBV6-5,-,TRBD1,CASGTGVPYEQYF,TGTGCCAGCGGGACAGGGGTACCCTACGAGCAGTACTTC
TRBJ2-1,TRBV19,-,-,CASSTLKNNEQFF,TGTGCCAGTAGTACCCTCAAGAACAATGAGCAGTTCTTC
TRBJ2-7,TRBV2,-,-,CASSDRDLTYEQYF,TGTGCCAGCAGTGACCGGGACCTAACCTACGAGCAGTACTTC
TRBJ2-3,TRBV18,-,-,CASSGRDTQYF,TGTGCCAGCTCAGGGAGGGATACGCAGTATTTT